A single sample gave rise to the 3 T cell receptor beta chains below, sequenced in a study of blood T cell repertoires in COVID-19. Method: immunoSEQ multiplex PCR; TCRdb's copy keeps in-frame clones and lacks some. Of some 170,000 clones in the sample, 65% to 85% are singletons; the top ten hold around 7%. Source material: peripheral blood. All receptors come from a woman in her forties with COVID-19, enrolled during active disease.

The rearrangement uses TRBV27 and TRBJ2-1; no clear D gene. The ends were cut back, 2 bases at V and 8 bases at J, with 13 bases in the middle. This CDR3 contains 14 residues. Per germline, CDR1 MNHEY and CDR2 SMNVEV (reference sequence). The CDR3 nucleotides are TGTGCCAGCAGTTTACAGCTGGCTCGGGATGAGCAGTTCTTC. Translation gives CASSLQLARDEQFF.

This clone was seen just once. The chain recombines TRBV19 with TRBJ2-7; possibly TRBD1 for D (7 bases). Germline loops: CDR1 LNHDA, CDR2 SQIVND (reference sequence). V was clipped by 5 bases and J by 7 bases, with 21 bases between them. CDR3 length: 15 residues. The CDR3, as DNA: TGTGCCAGTAGTCGCACCAGGGGGGATCTAGGTGAGCAGTACTTC. This gives the protein CASSRTRGDLGEQYF.

CDR3 sequence (DNA): TGTGCCAGCAGCTTAGCCCGCCGCGGACAGAGCTATGGCTACACCTTC. It translates to CASSLARRGQSYGYTF. This chain uses TRBV7-2 with TRBJ1-2; TRBD1 is a possible D gene (6 bases). Per the germline V gene, CDR1 is SGHTA and CDR2 is FQGNSA. V lost 0 bases and J 4 bases, leaving 15 bases between the germline ends. The CDR3 is 16 amino acids.